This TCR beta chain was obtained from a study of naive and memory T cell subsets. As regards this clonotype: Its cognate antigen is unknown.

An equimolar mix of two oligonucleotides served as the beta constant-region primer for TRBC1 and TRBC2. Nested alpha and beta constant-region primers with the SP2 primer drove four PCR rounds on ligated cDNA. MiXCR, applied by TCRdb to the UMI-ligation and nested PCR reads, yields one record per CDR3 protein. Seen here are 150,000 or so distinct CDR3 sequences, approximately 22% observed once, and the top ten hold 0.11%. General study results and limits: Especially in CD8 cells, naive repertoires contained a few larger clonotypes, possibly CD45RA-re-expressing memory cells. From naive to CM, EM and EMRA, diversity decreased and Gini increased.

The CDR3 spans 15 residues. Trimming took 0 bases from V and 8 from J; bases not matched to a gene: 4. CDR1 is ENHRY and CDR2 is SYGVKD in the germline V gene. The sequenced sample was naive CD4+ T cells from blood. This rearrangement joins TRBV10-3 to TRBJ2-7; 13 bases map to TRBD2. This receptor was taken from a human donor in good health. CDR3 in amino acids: CAISESLAGGPQQYF. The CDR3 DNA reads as TGTGCCATCAGTGAGTCACTAGCGGGAGGGCCGCAGCAGTACTTC.